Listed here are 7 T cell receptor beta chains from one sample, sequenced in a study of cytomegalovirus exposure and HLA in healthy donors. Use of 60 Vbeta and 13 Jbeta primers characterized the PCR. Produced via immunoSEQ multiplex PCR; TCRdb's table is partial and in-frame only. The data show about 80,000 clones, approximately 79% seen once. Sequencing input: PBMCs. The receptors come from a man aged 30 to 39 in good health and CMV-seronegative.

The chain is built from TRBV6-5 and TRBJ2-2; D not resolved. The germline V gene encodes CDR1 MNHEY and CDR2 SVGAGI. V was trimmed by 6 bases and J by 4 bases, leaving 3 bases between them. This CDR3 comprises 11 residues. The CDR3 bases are TGTGCCAGCAGCTCCACCGGGGAGCTGTTTTTT. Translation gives CASSSTGELFF.

The CDR3 DNA reads TGTGCCAGCAGTTTACTGGGACAGGACAATGAGCAGTTCTTC. It translates to CASSLLGQDNEQFF. The rearrangement joins TRBV28 to TRBJ2-1; 8 bases match TRBD1. The CDR3 is made up of 14 amino acids. With 2 bases clipped from V and 5 bases from J, the junction kept 2 bases outside the gene matches. Germline V gene data show CDR1 as MDHEN and CDR2 as SYDVKM.

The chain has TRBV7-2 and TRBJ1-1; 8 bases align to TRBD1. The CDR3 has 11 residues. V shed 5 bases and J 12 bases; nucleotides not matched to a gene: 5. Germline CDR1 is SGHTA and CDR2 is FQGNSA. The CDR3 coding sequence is TGTGCCAGCAGCGTACAGGGGGAACCTTTCTTT. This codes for CASSVQGEPFF.

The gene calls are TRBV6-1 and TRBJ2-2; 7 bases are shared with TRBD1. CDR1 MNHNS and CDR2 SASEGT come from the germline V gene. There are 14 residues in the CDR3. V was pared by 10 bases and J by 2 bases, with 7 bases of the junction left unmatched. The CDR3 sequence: CATQTGRNTGELFF. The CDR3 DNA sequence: TGTGCCACTCAGACAGGGCGAAACACCGGGGAGCTGTTTTTT.

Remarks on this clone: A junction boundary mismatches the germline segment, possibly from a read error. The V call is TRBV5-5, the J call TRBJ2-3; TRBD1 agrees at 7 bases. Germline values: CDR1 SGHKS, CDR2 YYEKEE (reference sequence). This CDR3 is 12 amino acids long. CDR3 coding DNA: TGTGCCAGCAGCTTGGGGGACAGAGCAGTATTTTTT. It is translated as CASSLGDRAVFF.

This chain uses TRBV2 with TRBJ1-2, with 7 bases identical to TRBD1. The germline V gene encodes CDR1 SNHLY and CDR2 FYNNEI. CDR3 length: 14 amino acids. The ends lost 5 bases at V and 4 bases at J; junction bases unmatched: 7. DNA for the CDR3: TGTGCCAGCAGTTGGGGACAGTCATTCTATGGCTACACCTTC. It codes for CASSWGQSFYGYTF.

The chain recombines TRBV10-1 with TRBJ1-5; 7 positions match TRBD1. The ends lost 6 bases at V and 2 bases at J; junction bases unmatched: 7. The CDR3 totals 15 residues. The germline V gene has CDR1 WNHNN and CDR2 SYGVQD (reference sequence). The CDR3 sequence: CASRRGQVGNQPQHF. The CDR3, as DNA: TGCGCCAGCAGGAGGGGGCAGGTTGGCAATCAGCCCCAGCATTTT.